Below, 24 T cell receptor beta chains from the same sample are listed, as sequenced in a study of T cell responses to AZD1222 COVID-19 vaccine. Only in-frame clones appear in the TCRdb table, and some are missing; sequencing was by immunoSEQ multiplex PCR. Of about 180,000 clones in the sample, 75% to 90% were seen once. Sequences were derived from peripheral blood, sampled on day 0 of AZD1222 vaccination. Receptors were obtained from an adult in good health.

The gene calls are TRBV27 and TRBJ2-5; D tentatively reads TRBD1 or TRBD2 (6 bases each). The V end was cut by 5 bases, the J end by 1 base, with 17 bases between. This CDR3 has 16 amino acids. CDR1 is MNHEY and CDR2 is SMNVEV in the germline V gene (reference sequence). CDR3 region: CASSLMLRGVQETQYF. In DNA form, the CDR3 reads TGTGCCAGCAGTCTTATGCTTAGGGGGGTCCAAGAGACCCAGTACTTC.

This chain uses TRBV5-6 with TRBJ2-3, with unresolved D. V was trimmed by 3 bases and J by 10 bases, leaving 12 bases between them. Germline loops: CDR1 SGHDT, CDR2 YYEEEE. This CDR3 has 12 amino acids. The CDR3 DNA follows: TGTGCCAGCAGCTCTGACGTAATGGCGCAGTATTTT. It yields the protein CASSSDVMAQYF.

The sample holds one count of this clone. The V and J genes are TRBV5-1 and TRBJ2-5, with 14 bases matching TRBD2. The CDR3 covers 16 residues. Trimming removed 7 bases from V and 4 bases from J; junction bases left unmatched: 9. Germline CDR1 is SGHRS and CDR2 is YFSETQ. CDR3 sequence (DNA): TGCGCCAGCTCACCGGGACTAGCGGGAGTGGGAGAGACCCAGTACTTC. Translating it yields CASSPGLAGVGETQYF. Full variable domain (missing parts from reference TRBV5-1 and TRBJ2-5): KAGVTQTPRYLIKTRGQQVTLSCSPISGHRSVSWYQQTPGQGLQFLFEYFSETQRNKGNFPGRFSGRQFSNSRSEMNVSTLELGDSALYLCASSPGLAGVGETQYFGPGTRLLVL.

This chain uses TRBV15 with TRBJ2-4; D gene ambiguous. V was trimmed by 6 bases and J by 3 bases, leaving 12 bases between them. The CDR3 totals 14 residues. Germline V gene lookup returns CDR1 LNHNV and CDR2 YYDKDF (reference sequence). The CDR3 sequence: CATSERLGKNIQYF. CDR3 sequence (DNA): TGTGCCACCAGTGAGAGGTTAGGCAAAAACATTCAGTACTTC.

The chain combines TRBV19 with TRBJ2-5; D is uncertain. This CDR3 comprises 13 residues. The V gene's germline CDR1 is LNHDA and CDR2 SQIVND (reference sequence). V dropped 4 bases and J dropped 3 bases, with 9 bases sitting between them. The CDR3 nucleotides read TGTGCCAGTAGTAGTTGGCAGAAAGAGACCCAGTACTTC. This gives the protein CASSSWQKETQYF.

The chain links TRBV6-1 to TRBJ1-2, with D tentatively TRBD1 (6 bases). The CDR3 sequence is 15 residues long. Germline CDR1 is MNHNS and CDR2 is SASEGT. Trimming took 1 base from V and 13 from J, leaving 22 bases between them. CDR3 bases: TGTGCCAGCAGTGAAGAGGGGGGGAAGGTGCTTCTTTTCACCTTC. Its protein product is CASSEEGGKVLLFTF.

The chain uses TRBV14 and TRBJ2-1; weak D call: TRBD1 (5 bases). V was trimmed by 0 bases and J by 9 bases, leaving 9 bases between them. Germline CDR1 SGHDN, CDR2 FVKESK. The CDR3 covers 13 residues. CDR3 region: CASSQDRVGEQFF. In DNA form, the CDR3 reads TGTGCCAGCAGCCAAGACAGGGTTGGTGAGCAGTTCTTC.

CDR3 bases: TGTGCCAGTAGTCCCGACTCACTGCTAGCGGATAGCACAGATACGCAGTATTTT. Translated, it gives CASSPDSLLADSTDTQYF. The V and J genes are TRBV19 and TRBJ2-3, with TRBD2 matching 7 bases. J lost 0 bases, V lost 5 bases, and 14 bases had no gene match. Germline CDR1 LNHDA, CDR2 SQIVND (reference sequence). This CDR3 is 18 amino acids long.

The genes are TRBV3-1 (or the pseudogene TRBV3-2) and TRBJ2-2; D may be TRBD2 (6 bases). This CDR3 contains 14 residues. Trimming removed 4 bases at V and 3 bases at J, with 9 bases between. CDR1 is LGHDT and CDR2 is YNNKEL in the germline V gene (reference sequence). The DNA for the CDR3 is TGTGCCAGCAGCCGCGGGATGGACACCGGGGAGCTGTTTTTT. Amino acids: CASSRGMDTGELFF.

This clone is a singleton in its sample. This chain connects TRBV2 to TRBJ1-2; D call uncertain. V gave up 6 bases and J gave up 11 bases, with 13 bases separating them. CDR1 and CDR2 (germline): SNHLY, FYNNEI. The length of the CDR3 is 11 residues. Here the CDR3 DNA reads TGTGCCAGCAGGAGGACCGAGAGGTACACCTTC. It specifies CASRRTERYTF.

CDR3 sequence: CASSLASPYEQYF. CDR3 bases: TGTGCCAGCAGTTTGGCTAGCCCCTACGAGCAGTACTTC. The chain is built from TRBV12-3 or TRBV12-4 and TRBJ2-7, with D tentatively TRBD2 (5 bases). V was cut by 3 bases and J by 2 bases, with 8 bases left in between. The CDR3 runs 13 residues.

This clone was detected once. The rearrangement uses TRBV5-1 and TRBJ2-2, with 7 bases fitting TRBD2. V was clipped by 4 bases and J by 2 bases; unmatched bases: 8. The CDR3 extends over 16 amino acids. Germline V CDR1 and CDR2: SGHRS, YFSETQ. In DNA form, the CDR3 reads TGCGCCAGCAGCGCCAGCGGGGTAATAAACACCGGGGAGCTGTTTTTT. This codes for CASSASGVINTGELFF.

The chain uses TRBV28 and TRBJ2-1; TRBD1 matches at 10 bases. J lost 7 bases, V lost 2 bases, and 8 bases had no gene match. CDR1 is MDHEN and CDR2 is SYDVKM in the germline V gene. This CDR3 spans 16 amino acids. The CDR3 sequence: CASSLTGTGVGNEQFF. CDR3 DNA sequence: TGTGCCAGCAGTTTAACCGGGACAGGGGTAGGTAATGAGCAGTTCTTC.

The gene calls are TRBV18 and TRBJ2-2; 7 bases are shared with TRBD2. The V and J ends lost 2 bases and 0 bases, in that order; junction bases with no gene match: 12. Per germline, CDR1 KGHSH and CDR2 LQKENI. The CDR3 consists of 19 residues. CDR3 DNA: TGTGCCAGCTCACCAAAGGCACTAGCGTTTTCCCCGAACACCGGGGAGCTGTTTTTT. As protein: CASSPKALAFSPNTGELFF.

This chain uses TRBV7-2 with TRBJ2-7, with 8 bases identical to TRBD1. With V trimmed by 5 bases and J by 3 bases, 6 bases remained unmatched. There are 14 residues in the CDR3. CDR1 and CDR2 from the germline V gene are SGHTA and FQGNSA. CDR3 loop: CASSHRTGIYEQYF. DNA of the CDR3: TGTGCCAGCAGCCACCGGACAGGGATCTACGAGCAGTACTTC.

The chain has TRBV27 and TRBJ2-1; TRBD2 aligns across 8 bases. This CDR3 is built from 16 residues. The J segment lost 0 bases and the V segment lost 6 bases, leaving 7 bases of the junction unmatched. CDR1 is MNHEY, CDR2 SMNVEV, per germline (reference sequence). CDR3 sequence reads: CASRRIAGSSYNEQFF. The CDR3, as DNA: TGTGCCAGCAGAAGGATAGCGGGGAGCTCCTACAATGAGCAGTTCTTC.

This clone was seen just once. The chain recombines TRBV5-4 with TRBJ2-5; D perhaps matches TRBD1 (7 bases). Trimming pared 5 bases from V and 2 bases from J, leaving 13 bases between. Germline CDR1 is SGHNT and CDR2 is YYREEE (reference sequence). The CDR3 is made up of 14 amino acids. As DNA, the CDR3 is TGTGCCAGCAGGCCCCAGGGGGGTCAAGAGACCCAGTACTTC. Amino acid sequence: CASRPQGGQETQYF.

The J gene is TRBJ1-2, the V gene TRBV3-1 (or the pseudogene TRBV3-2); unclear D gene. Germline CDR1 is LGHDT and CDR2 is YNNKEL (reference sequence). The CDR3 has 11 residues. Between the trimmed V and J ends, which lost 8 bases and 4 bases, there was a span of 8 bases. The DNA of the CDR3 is TGTGCCAGCGCGGGCGGCTATGGCTACACCTTC. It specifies CASAGGYGYTF.

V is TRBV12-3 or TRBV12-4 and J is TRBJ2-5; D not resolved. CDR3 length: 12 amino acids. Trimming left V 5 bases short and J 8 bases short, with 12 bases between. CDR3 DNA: TGTGCCAGCAGTACAGCTCCTCCAACCCAGTACTTC. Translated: CASSTAPPTQYF.

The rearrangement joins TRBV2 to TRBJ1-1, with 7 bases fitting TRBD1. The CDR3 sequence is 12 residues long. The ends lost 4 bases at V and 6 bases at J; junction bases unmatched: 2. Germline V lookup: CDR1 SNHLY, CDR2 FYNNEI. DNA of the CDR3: TGTGCCAGCAGTGCAACAGGGGCTGAAGCTTTCTTT. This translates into CASSATGAEAFF.

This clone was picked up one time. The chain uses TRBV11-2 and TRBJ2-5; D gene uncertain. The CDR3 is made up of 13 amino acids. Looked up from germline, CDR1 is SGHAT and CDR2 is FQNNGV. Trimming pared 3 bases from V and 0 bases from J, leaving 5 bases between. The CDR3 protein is CASSFANQETQYF. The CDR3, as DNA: TGTGCCAGCAGCTTTGCCAACCAAGAGACCCAGTACTTC.

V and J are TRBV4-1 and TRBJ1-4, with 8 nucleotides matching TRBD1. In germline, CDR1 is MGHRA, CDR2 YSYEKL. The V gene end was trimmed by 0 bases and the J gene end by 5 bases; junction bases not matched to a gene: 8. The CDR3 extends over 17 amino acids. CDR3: CASSQDDQGTGNEKLFF. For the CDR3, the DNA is TGCGCCAGCAGCCAAGATGATCAGGGGACAGGAAATGAAAAACTGTTTTTT.

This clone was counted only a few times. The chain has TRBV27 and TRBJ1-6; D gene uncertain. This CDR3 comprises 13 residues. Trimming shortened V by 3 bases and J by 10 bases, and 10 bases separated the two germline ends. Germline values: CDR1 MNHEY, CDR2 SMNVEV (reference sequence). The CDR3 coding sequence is TGTGCCAGCAGTTTCTACTCTCGGTCACCCCTCCACTTT. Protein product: CASSFYSRSPLHF.

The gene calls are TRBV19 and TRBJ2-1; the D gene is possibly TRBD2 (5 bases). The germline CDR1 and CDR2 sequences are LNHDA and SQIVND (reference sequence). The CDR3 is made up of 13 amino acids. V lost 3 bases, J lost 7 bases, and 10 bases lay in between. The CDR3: CASSMLAKNEQFF. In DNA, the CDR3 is TGTGCCAGTAGTATGCTAGCTAAGAATGAGCAGTTCTTC. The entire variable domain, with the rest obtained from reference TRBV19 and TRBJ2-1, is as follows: DGGITQSPKYLFRKEGQNVTLSCEQNLNHDAMYWYRQDPGQGLRLIYYSQIVNDFQKGDIAEGYSVSREKKESFPLTVTSAQKNPTAFYLCASSMLAKNEQFFGPGTRLTVL.